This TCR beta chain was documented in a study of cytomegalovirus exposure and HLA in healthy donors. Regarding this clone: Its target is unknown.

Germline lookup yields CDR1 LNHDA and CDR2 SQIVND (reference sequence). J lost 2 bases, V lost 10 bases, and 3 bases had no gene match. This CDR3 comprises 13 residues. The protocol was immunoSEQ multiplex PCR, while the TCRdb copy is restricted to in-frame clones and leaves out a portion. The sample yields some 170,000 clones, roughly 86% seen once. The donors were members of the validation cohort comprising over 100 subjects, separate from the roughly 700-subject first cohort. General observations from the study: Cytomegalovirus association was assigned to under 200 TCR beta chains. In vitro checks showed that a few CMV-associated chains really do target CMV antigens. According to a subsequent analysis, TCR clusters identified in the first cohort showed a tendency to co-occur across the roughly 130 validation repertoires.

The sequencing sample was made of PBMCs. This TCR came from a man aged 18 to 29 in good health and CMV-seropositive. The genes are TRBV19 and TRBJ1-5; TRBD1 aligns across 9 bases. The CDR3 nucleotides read TGTGCCACTCGGGACAGGGGCAATCAGCCCCAGCATTTT. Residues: CATRDRGNQPQHF.